This record concerns one TCR beta chain sequence. CDR3 size: 14 residues. J gave up 5 bases and V 6 bases, and 4 bases lay outside the gene matches. Germline V gene data show CDR1 as MNHEY and CDR2 as SVGAGI. As originally analysed: It was from reference gene primer amplification that nucleated cell counts were estimated. Sequencing used immunoSEQ multiplex PCR; TCRdb keeps in-frame clones, though not all of them. The V and J calls and clone size were taken over from that table, and D and trimming were inferred from the DNA. The sample yields 60,000 to 85,000 clones, over 70% seen once. This entry belongs to a study of blood T cell repertoires in COVID-19. About the study: PBMCs, B-cell-depleted T cells, or T cells were the source of the cDNA or gDNA that made up the material.

The source is a man in his 70s who had recovered from COVID-19. This chain connects TRBV6-5 to TRBJ1-4; 9 bases map to TRBD1. The sample comprised peripheral blood. The chain's CDR3 is CASRRTGENEKLFF. CDR3 DNA sequence: TGTGCCAGCAGAAGGACAGGGGAGAATGAAAAACTGTTTTTT.